Listed below are T cell receptor beta chains from one sample, sequenced in a study of CD8+ T cells in alopecia areata. Sequenced by immunoSEQ multiplex PCR; TCRdb stores in-frame clones only, minus some. The sample holds about 150,000 clones, less than 65% seen once. The sample comprised CD8+ T cells sorted from blood. The receptor source for this set is a human donor in good health. CDR3s leave out the opening cysteine and the closing phenylalanine or tryptophan.

v_call: TRBV11-2; cdr3_aa: ASSRAGTSDTQY
v_call: TRBV10-2; cdr3_aa: ASSPGVEQF
v_call: TRBV14; cdr3_aa: ASGGDSYEQY
v_call: TRBV6-4; cdr3_aa: ASSFSQYSGANVLT
v_call: TRBV29-1; cdr3_aa: SVEGISSYNEQF
v_call: TRBV13; cdr3_aa: ASSLGQGGNEAF
v_call: TRBV28; cdr3_aa: ASRGQGSNQPQH
v_call: TRBV4-1; cdr3_aa: ASLDIGGETQY
v_call: TRBV5-1; cdr3_aa: ASSFTSGSRYEQY
v_call: TRBV29-1; cdr3_aa: SVERAVKAGYT
v_call: TRBV5-6; cdr3_aa: ASSFSAEAF
v_call: TRBV7-9; cdr3_aa: ASSLPIGIGDTQY
v_call: TRBV27; cdr3_aa: ASSLTRSGNTIY